These 21 T cell receptor beta chains came from one sample sequenced in a study of molecular identifiers for immune sequencing clone quantification. TCRdb reprocessed the PCR reads with MiXCR, giving one entry per CDR3 protein. The data hold over 8,000 distinct CDR3 sequences, with roughly a sixth observed a single time. What was sequenced was naive CD8+ T cells from blood, with Jurkat cell RNA spiked in. Specified subset: FACS-sorted CD8+CD4-CCR7+CD45RA+ naive T cells. The source is a human donor in good health. Some libraries in this study had Jurkat cell RNA spiked in.

The chain combines TRBV27 with TRBJ2-7, with 9 bases lining up with TRBD2. There are 14 residues in the CDR3. With V trimmed by 2 bases and J by 1 base, 0 bases remained unmatched. The germline V gene encodes CDR1 MNHEY and CDR2 SMNVEV (reference sequence). Here the CDR3 reads CASSLLAGSYEQYF. In DNA form, the CDR3 reads TGTGCCAGCAGTTTACTAGCGGGATCCTACGAGCAGTACTTC.

In its sample, this clonotype is medium-sized. This rearrangement joins TRBV30 to TRBJ2-3; 11 nucleotides agree with TRBD1. Germline trimming cut 2 bases from V and 4 bases from J; bases unmatched to any gene: 5. CDR3 length equals 15 residues. In germline, CDR1 is GTSNPN, CDR2 SVGIG (reference sequence). The CDR3 here is CAWSYGQGAADTQYF. The CDR3 nucleotides are TGTGCCTGGAGTTATGGACAGGGGGCCGCAGATACGCAGTATTTT.

The rearrangement uses TRBV6-1 and TRBJ2-2, with 8 bases matching TRBD2. CDR3 size: 19 residues. Germline V lookup: CDR1 MNHNS, CDR2 SASEGT. Trimming removed 7 bases from V and 7 bases from J; junction bases left unmatched: 23. CDR3 sequence: CASTLRGYTSGGGNGELFF. CDR3 nucleotides: TGTGCCAGCACCCTCCGTGGATATACTAGCGGTGGGGGGAACGGGGAGCTGTTTTTT.

The chain couples TRBV7-9 to TRBJ2-5; D remains unclear. Trimming cost V 0 bases and J 3 bases, with 14 bases left between them. The CDR3 covers 16 residues. Germline V CDR1 and CDR2: SEHNR, FQNEAQ (reference sequence). CDR3 region: CASSLAKYGFEETQYF. The CDR3 DNA is TGTGCCAGCAGCTTAGCGAAGTATGGCTTTGAAGAGACCCAGTACTTC.

This clonotype was detected only a few times. J is TRBJ2-2 and V is TRBV12-3 or TRBV12-4; D is perhaps TRBD1 or TRBD2 (5 bases each). V lost 3 bases and J 5 bases, leaving 7 bases between the germline ends. This CDR3 spans 13 amino acids. As DNA, the CDR3 is TGTGCCAGCAGTTTTGAGGGGACCGGGGAGCTGTTTTTT. Protein: CASSFEGTGELFF.

This clonotype is medium-sized in the sample. The V call is TRBV29-1, the J call TRBJ1-1; a possible D gene is TRBD1 (6 bases). The germline V gene has CDR1 SQVTM and CDR2 ANQGSEA. With 6 bases removed from V and 3 bases from J, the gap between germline ends came to 29 bases. This CDR3 is built from 18 residues. In nucleotides, the CDR3 is TGCAGCGTGACACCGGGACACCCGACGGTTTATGAGGACACTGAAGCTTTCTTT. Its protein is CSVTPGHPTVYEDTEAFF.

Relative to its sample, this clonotype is medium-sized. The CDR3 nucleotides read TGCGCCAGCAGCCAAGAGCGGGAGCCGTTGGAGACCCAGTACTTC. It yields the protein CASSQEREPLETQYF. This chain links TRBV4-3 with TRBJ2-5; TRBD2 matches at 7 bases. CDR3 size: 15 residues. With 0 bases clipped from V and 5 bases from J, the junction kept 6 bases outside the gene matches. Germline assignment: CDR1 LGHNA and CDR2 YSLEER.

Of note for this clonotype: A much larger clone is a single base away; this may be a read error. The genes are TRBV7-9 and TRBJ2-6; TRBD1 is a possible D gene (6 bases). The V and J ends lost 4 bases and 2 bases respectively, with 15 bases between them. The CDR3 covers 17 residues. Per the germline V gene, CDR1 is SEHNR and CDR2 is FQNEAQ (reference sequence). CDR3 DNA sequence: TGTGCCAGCAGCTCCGTTACAGGGAGTCCTGGGGCCAACGTCCTGACTTTC. It translates to CASSSVTGSPGANVLTF.

Points on this clonotype: This may come from a read error, since a much larger clone is one base off. The chain employs TRBV19 and TRBJ2-1, with TRBD2 matching over 8 bases. This CDR3 contains 17 residues. In germline, CDR1 is LNHDA, CDR2 SQIVND (reference sequence). CDR3 loop: CASSTRLALAPIDERFF. The CDR3, as DNA: TGTGCCAGTAGTACACGACTAGCGCTGGCCCCAATCGATGAGCGGTTCTTC. The full variable domain, with the rest looked up from reference TRBV19 and TRBJ2-1, is DGGITQSPKYLFRKEGQNVTLSCEQNLNHDAMYWYRQDPGQGLRLIYYSQIVNDFQKGDIAEGYSVSREKKESFPLTVTSAQKNPTAFYLCASSTRLALAPIDERFFGPGTRLTVL.

This clonotype has ten or more counts. V gene TRBV6-2 or TRBV6-3 combines with J gene TRBJ2-7, with D unresolved. The CDR3 contains 14 residues. Germline assignment: CDR1 MNHEY and CDR2 SVGEGT. V gave up 5 bases and J gave up 5 bases, with 16 bases separating them. The CDR3 is CASSPHRYPNEQYF. The CDR3, as DNA: TGTGCCAGCAGTCCCCACCGCTACCCAAACGAGCAGTACTTC.

In regard to this clonotype: A read error may explain this, as a much larger clone is one base away. The chain employs TRBV5-6 and TRBJ2-3, with D tentatively TRBD1 (6 bases). The germline gives CDR1 SGHDT, CDR2 YYEEEE. The CDR3 sequence is 14 residues long. CDR3 amino acids: CASSDRFFTDTRYF. In DNA form, the CDR3 reads TGTGCCAGCAGCGACAGGTTTTTCACAGATACGCGGTATTTT.

The V call is TRBV14, the J call TRBJ1-1; D is unresolved. CDR1 is SGHDN and CDR2 is FVKESK in the germline V gene. V shed 11 bases and J shed 11 bases, with 24 bases lying between them. The CDR3 covers 13 residues. This CDR3 is CAGGESERSAAFF. DNA of the CDR3: TGTGCCGGCGGCGAGTCCGAGAGGTCCGCGGCTTTCTTT.

CDR3 protein: CASSQAVGTGAYEQYF. CDR3 DNA: TGCGCCAGCAGCCAAGCCGTGGGGACGGGTGCCTACGAGCAGTACTTC. The chain is built from TRBV4-1 and TRBJ2-7; the D call may be TRBD1 or TRBD2 (5 bases each). The V gene's germline CDR1 is MGHRA and CDR2 YSYEKL. The length of the CDR3 is 16 residues. Trimming removed 1 base from V and 2 bases from J, with 15 bases in between.

This clonotype was detected ten times or more. The CDR3 bases are TGTGCCAGCAGGCGACAGGGGACGATTAGCGAGCAGTACTTC. Translated, it gives CASRRQGTISEQYF. The chain recombines TRBV27 with TRBJ2-7; 8 nucleotides match TRBD1. CDR1 MNHEY and CDR2 SMNVEV come from the germline V gene (reference sequence). This CDR3 spans 14 amino acids. V trimming: 6 bases; J trimming: 6 bases; junction bases outside the gene matches: 10.

By frequency in the sample, this clonotype is medium-sized. The chain carries TRBV7-8 and TRBJ2-2, with TRBD2 matching over 12 bases. CDR3 length: 20 residues. Germline V gene data show CDR1 as SGHVS and CDR2 as FQNEAQ. V trimming: 3 bases; J trimming: 5 bases; junction bases outside the gene matches: 16. DNA of the CDR3: TGTGCCAGCAGCTTTATCAAGACTAGCGGGAGCAGGGGAGTTACCGGGGAGCTGTTTTTT. It codes for CASSFIKTSGSRGVTGELFF. Full variable domain (rest looked up from reference TRBV7-8 and TRBJ2-2): GAGVSQSPRYKVAKRGQDVALRCDPISGHVSLFWYQQALGQGPEFLTYFQNEAQLDKSGLPSDRFFAERPEGSVSTLKIQRTQQEDSAVYLCASSFIKTSGSRGVTGELFFGEGSRLTVL.

There are many counts of this clonotype. The rearrangement links TRBV12-3 or TRBV12-4 to TRBJ1-5, with 8 positions matching TRBD1. V trimming: 4 bases; J trimming: 4 bases; junction bases outside the gene matches: 3. The CDR3 has 14 amino acids. The CDR3 reads CASSSRQGNQPQHF. Written as DNA, the CDR3 is TGTGCCAGCAGTTCGCGACAGGGGAATCAGCCCCAGCATTTT.

This clonotype is medium-sized in the sample. The chain carries TRBV7-6 and TRBJ1-4; a weak D match, TRBD1 (6 bases). The CDR3 is made up of 14 amino acids. Trimming removed 4 bases at V and 1 base at J, with 7 bases between. Germline V lookup: CDR1 SGHVS, CDR2 FNYEAQ. DNA of the CDR3: TGTGCCAGCAGCTCACAGGGAACTAATGAAAAACTGTTTTTT. Its translation: CASSSQGTNEKLFF.

A note on this clonotype: A single base separates this from a much larger clone, so it may be a read error. The CDR3, as DNA: TGTGCCAGCAGCCCTGGGGGGGGGCTGGTTGAAGCTTCCTTT. Translating gives CASSPGGGLVEASF. The chain employs TRBV2 and TRBJ1-1, with D maybe TRBD1 (6 bases). Germline values: CDR1 SNHLY, CDR2 FYNNEI. This CDR3 has 14 residues.

Comments on this clonotype: This may come from a read error, since a much larger clone is one base off. V usage is TRBV12-3 or TRBV12-4 and J usage is TRBJ2-3, with D perhaps assigned TRBD1 or TRBD2 (5 bases each). V lost 5 bases to trimming and J lost 2 bases, with 14 bases between them. The CDR3 has 15 amino acids. In DNA form, the CDR3 reads TGTGCCAGCAGTCTATATGGGGGTTCCACAGATACGCAGTATTTT. Its protein product is CASSLYGGSTDTQYF.

This clonotype is judged medium-sized. V is TRBV21-1 and J is TRBJ1-6. TRBV21-1 is reported as a pseudogene. The CDR3 covers 17 residues. The CDR3 reads CASSRASIPNYNSPLHF. The CDR3 coding sequence is TGTGCCAGCAGCAGAGCAAGCATTCCTAACTATAATTCACCCCTCCACTTT.

In this sample, this clonotype is medium-sized. The rearrangement links TRBV7-2 to TRBJ2-7; D might be TRBD1 (5 bases). CDR3 length: 15 residues. Trimming removed 1 base from V and 0 bases from J, with 10 bases in between. Germline CDR1 is SGHTA and CDR2 is FQGNSA. The CDR3 reads CASSLVTASSYEQYF. The CDR3 DNA is TGTGCCAGCAGCTTAGTGACAGCGAGCTCCTACGAGCAGTACTTC.